Sequencing of this TCR beta chain was carried out in a study of human CD8 memory T cell subsets. Study-wide results and caveats: According to Chao1 estimates, stem-like memory T cells seemed more diverse than precursor exhausted T cells were. Unlike effector memory cells, stem-like memory and precursor exhausted T cells displayed similarly high diversity.

It was UMI-labeled 5' RACE by which the TCR beta libraries were made. The authors' processing: In each TCR beta library, there were between about 2,800 and 18,000 functional CDR3 beta clonotypes. TCRdb re-called the 5' RACE reads; one entry per CDR3 protein, DNA not given. The V and J calls were not made by the authors but by TCRdb's processing. The sample is made up of 4,500 to 5,500 distinct CDR3 sequences, and the top ten hold 20% to 25% of it. In the case of this clonotype: Its antigen is as yet unknown.

The TCR originated in a human donor in good health. The specimen was CD8+ T cells from PBMCs.

CDR3 region: CASSYGGQVETQYF. V and J are TRBV6-2 or TRBV6-3 and TRBJ2-5; lacking DNA, the TRBD1 call made by TCRdb goes unchecked. The germline V gene has CDR1 MNHEY and CDR2 SVGEGT. The CDR3 is made up of 14 amino acids.